Each of the 7 T cell receptor beta chains below was sequenced from the same sample in a study of T-cell memory formation after mild COVID-19. A single record per CDR3 protein comes from TCRdb applying MiXCR to the 5' RACE reads. The sample holds about 57,000 distinct CDR3 sequences, over 9% seen once. The sample was PBMCs or a T cell subset sorted from them (not recorded which). The receptors come from a man aged 18 to 29 who had mild COVID-19 (a few samples of this study predate the infection). Cell type and time point are not known.

In this sample, this clonotype turned up a few times. The chain combines TRBV5-1 with TRBJ2-7; weak D call: TRBD1 (6 bases). Germline assignment: CDR1 SGHRS and CDR2 YFSETQ. The CDR3 sequence is 14 residues long. V lost 5 bases to trimming and J lost 2 bases, with 14 bases between them. For the CDR3, the DNA is TGCGCCAGCAGTGTCAGTGGGGGCCCCTACGAGCAGTACGTC. The encoded protein is CASSVSGGPYEQYV.

The V and J genes are TRBV9 and TRBJ2-1; no clear D gene. Germline values: CDR1 SGDLS, CDR2 YYNGEE. The CDR3 contains 14 residues. V was pared by 4 bases and J by 4 bases, with 12 bases between. The CDR3 region is CASSPQTGYNEQFF. CDR3 bases: TGTGCCAGCAGCCCCCAAACTGGATACAATGAGCAGTTCTTC.

This rearrangement joins TRBV11-2 to TRBJ1-3; D is uncertain. This CDR3 has 15 residues. Trimming took 3 bases from V and 0 from J, leaving 9 bases between them. Germline V gene lookup returns CDR1 SGHAT and CDR2 FQNNGV. The CDR3 DNA reads as TGTGCCAGCAGCTTCACCACAGCCTCTGGAAACACCATATATTTT. Its protein product is CASSFTTASGNTIYF.

The V gene is TRBV2, the J gene TRBJ2-7; no reliable D call. V was cut by 3 bases and J by 6 bases, with 6 bases left in between. Germline assignment: CDR1 SNHLY and CDR2 FYNNEI. The CDR3 sequence is 11 residues long. The CDR3 nucleotides read TGTGCCAGCAGTGACGCGTTCGAGCAGTACTTC. It encodes CASSDAFEQYF.

This clonotype was counted between two and nine times. The chain couples TRBV6-4 to TRBJ2-1; 7 bases fit TRBD1. V lost 2 bases and J lost 4; bases outside the gene matches: 5. The CDR3 is 15 amino acids. The germline CDR1 and CDR2 sequences are MRHNA and SNTAGT. CDR3 loop: CASSDRDSSYNEQFF. The CDR3 DNA is TGTGCCAGCAGTGACCGGGACAGTTCTTACAATGAGCAGTTCTTC.

V is TRBV12-3 or TRBV12-4 and J is TRBJ2-6; 8 nucleotides line up with TRBD2. After removal of 7 bases from V and 0 bases from J, the junction contained 8 bases not matched to a gene. The CDR3 covers 17 residues. The chain's CDR3 is CASIPRGGGSGANVLTF. The CDR3 DNA follows: TGTGCCAGCATTCCTCGGGGGGGCGGCTCTGGGGCCAACGTCCTGACTTTC.

This clonotype was recorded many times. This chain links TRBV4-2 with TRBJ2-7; D is ambiguous. The CDR3 is 16 residues long. From germline, CDR1 is LGHNA and CDR2 YNFKEQ. V gave up 4 bases and J gave up 0 bases, with 16 bases separating them. CDR3 protein: CASSPWGGESSYEQYF. CDR3 nucleotides: TGTGCCAGCAGCCCGTGGGGTGGGGAAAGCTCCTACGAGCAGTACTTC.